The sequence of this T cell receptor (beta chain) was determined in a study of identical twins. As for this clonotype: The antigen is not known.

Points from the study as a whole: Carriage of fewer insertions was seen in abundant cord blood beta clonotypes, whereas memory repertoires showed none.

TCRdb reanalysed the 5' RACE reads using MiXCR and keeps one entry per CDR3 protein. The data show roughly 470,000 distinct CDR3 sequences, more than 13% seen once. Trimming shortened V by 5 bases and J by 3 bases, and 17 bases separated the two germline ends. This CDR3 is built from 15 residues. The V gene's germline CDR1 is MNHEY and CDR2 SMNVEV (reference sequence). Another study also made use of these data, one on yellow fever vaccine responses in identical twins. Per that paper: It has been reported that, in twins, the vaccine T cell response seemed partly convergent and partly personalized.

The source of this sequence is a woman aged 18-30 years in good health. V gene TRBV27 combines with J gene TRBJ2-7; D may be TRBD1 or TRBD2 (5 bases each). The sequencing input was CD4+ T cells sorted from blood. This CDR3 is CASSPTGPSFYEQYF. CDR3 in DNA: TGTGCCAGCAGTCCTACGGGACCCTCCTTCTACGAGCAGTACTTC.